This TCR beta chain was found in a study of T cells in tuberculosis. Study-level points and caveats: Using the GMM-specific repertoire gave 85% to 90% accuracy versus around 70% with motifs.

Comment on this clone: Antigen unknown.

This sample's time point: new active TB diagnosis, blood taken before or within 7 days of starting treatment. Active tuberculosis patients were new diagnoses, HIV-seronegative, South African, and aged 18 years or older. Each donor contributed roughly 92,000 T cells on average, unsorted. Repertoires were generated with immunoSEQ multiplex PCR, while TCRdb's copy carries only in-frame clones and drops some. Of 20,000 to 25,000 clones detected, roughly 84% appear once; the ten largest clones hold 14% to 15%. From germline, CDR1 is LNHDA and CDR2 SQIVND (reference sequence). The length of the CDR3 is 15 residues. V dropped 6 bases and J dropped 4 bases, with 18 bases sitting between them.

This chain links TRBV19 with TRBJ1-2; TRBD1 might be the D (6 bases). This TCR was sampled from an adult with tuberculosis. The sequencing here drew on PBMCs, taken at tuberculosis diagnosis. As DNA, the CDR3 is TGTGCCAGTAGCCCCTGGCAGGGACATACCTATGGCTACACCTTC. It translates to CASSPWQGHTYGYTF.